This T cell receptor (beta chain) stems from a study of spatial heterogeneity in lung cancer (dated by TCRdb to about 2019). Notes on the research overall: Beta-chain transcripts were consistently detected in greater numbers than alpha-chain transcripts, which likely reflects a higher abundance of beta-chain transcripts. The study quantitatively compared TCR alpha and beta repertoires across multiple tumor regions, matched nontumor lung and blood in non-small cell lung cancer. Both alpha and beta chains were TCR-sequenced in samples taken at surgery, namely 220 tumor regions, fewer than 80 matched nontumor lung samples and over 55 PBMC samples. In the raw uncorrected reads, each unique combination of TCR and UMI appeared more than ten times on average. Nonsynonymous mutation counts, determined by whole-exome sequencing of tumor tissue, were related to TCR repertoire features. Study-wide conclusions, independent of this receptor: Ubiquitous expanded tumor TCRs were found in blood more often at tumor resection than at routine follow-up. Confirming at a functional level the hypothesis that regional TCRs recognize regional mutations was considered to require additional single-cell paired TCR alpha and beta sequencing.

Ten or more counts support this clonotype. Its target antigen remains unknown. No much larger clonotype is one base removed from it; base qualities were not supplied. The time point label, as the study defines it: sample taken at primary tumor resection. TCR sequencing used whole RNA extracted from tumor and nontumor lung tissue, or from cryopreserved PBMC samples, without cell sorting. Samples were obtained from 70 to 85 patients with early-stage, untreated non-small cell lung cancer from the lung TRACERx cohort. Only patients with enough RNA available from two or more tumor regions were chosen for TCR sequencing. Receptor libraries were prepared by 5' RACE. Instrument used: NextSeq 500. In the TCR library protocol, a unique molecular identifier was attached to each TCR cDNA molecule so that PCR and sequencing errors could be corrected. As for the original processing: Decombinator tools were used for TCR identification, UMI-based error correction and CDR3 extraction. TCRs above a frequency of 2 per 1,000, corresponding to the top 1% of the tumor frequency distribution, were defined as expanded. Renyi diversity was computed with the R vegan package after each repertoire had been subsampled 100 times to 5,000 TCRs. CDR3 similarity networks were built from amino acid triplet string-kernel similarity, connecting CDR3s with pairwise similarity above 0.82. TCRdb reran the public reads through fastp at Q25 and MiXCR, keeping productive beta chains. Each CDR3 protein gets just one entry, which takes the most common genes and DNA from the rows behind it. The V and J calls here are based on TCRdb, not the publication. The sample records over 45,000 distinct CDR3 sequences, approximately 5% of which are singletons. The ten largest clonotypes hold more than 9.5% of the sample.

V is cut back by 5 bases and J by 4 bases, with 12 bases in the junction unmatched. CDR1 is given as SQVTM and CDR2 as ANQGSEA, both from the germline V gene. From the cysteine through the phenylalanine, the CDR3 covers 16 amino acids. Solely the CDR3 DNA is kept, with 48 bases framed from the first base. In this chain, TRBV29-1 is recombined with TRBJ2-3, with TRBD2 identical over 10 junction bases. This receptor was identified in a male donor with early-stage non-small cell lung cancer. The sequencing here drew on PBMCs, taken at surgery. Here is the DNA: TGCAGCGTTTTGGGGGGCCAGCGGGAGGGCCCAGATACGCAGTATTTT. Its protein product is CSVLGGQREGPDTQYF.